Below are 15 T cell receptor beta chains sequenced from a single sample in a study of blood T cells in healthy people across ages. A second PCR, run for roughly 7 to 12 cycles, used a sample-barcoded 5' primer plus a J-beta primer mix. TCRdb re-called the 5' RACE reads with MiXCR, one entry per CDR3 protein. This repertoire shows about 1 million distinct CDR3 sequences, roughly a quarter found once; its top ten account for less than 0.85%. The same data also contributed to another study, on T cells of mothers and their children.

Specimen: blood. These receptors originate from a girl aged 2-9 years in good health.

The rearrangement joins TRBV29-1 to TRBJ2-1, with TRBD2 matching over 9 bases. Trimming at V came to 6 bases and at J to 8 bases, leaving 11 bases not matched to a gene. CDR1 SQVTM and CDR2 ANQGSEA come from the germline V gene. The CDR3 is 14 amino acids. CDR3 DNA: TGCAGCGTCTCTCAAGCGGGAGGAGGTCATGAGCAGTTCTTC. Encoded protein: CSVSQAGGGHEQFF.

This clonotype came up a few times. The chain carries TRBV7-9 and TRBJ2-2, with 12 bases lining up with TRBD2. In germline, CDR1 is SEHNR, CDR2 FQNEAQ (reference sequence). J gave up 6 bases and V 3 bases, and 8 bases lay outside the gene matches. This CDR3 has 17 residues. CDR3 nucleotide sequence: TGTGCCAGCAGCTTCACACTAGCGGGGGGTCCATCCGGGGAGCTGTTTTTT. Translated: CASSFTLAGGPSGELFF.

This clonotype has a handful of counts. The CDR3 DNA reads as TGTGCCAGCAGCGGAACCGACACCTACTCTGGAAACACCATATATTTT. It encodes CASSGTDTYSGNTIYF. The V gene is TRBV9, the J gene TRBJ1-3; no clear D gene. Germline loops: CDR1 SGDLS, CDR2 YYNGEE. V lost 3 bases, J lost 0 bases, and 13 bases lay in between. The CDR3 length is 16 residues.

This clonotype was detected only a few times. V is TRBV24-1 and J is TRBJ1-5; 10 positions match TRBD1. Germline values: CDR1 KGHDR, CDR2 SFDVKD. Trimming at V came to 5 bases and at J to 7 bases, leaving 7 bases not matched to a gene. The CDR3 consists of 15 residues. The CDR3 nucleotides are TGTGCCACCAGTGTAGGGACAGGGGTAGACCAGCCCCAGCATTTT. It yields the protein CATSVGTGVDQPQHF.

The V call is TRBV3-1, the J call TRBJ2-1, with 8 bases fitting TRBD2. This CDR3 comprises 14 residues. Trimming cost V 8 bases and J 7 bases; bases outside gene matches: 10. Germline loops: CDR1 LGHDT, CDR2 YNNKEL (reference sequence). The DNA of the CDR3 is TGTGCCAGCGGAAACAGCGGGAGTGTAAATGAGCAGTTCTTC. Amino acids: CASGNSGSVNEQFF.

The V and J genes are TRBV5-1 and TRBJ2-3; TRBD1 aligns across 7 bases. CDR1 SGHRS and CDR2 YFSETQ come from the germline V gene. With 4 bases clipped from V and 2 bases from J, the junction kept 13 bases outside the gene matches. The CDR3 has 17 amino acids. CDR3 loop: CASSPLTGTMPTDTQYF. DNA of the CDR3: TGCGCCAGCAGCCCCCTGACAGGGACGATGCCCACAGATACGCAGTATTTT.

This clonotype was seen a few times. The rearrangement joins TRBV18 to TRBJ2-1, with 7 bases identical to TRBD2. Germline V gene data show CDR1 as KGHSH and CDR2 as LQKENI. V lost 2 bases to trimming and J lost 2 bases; unmatched junction nucleotides: 6. This CDR3 spans 16 amino acids. The CDR3, as DNA: TGTGCCAGCTCACCAGTAACGGGGACTACCTACAATGAGCAGTTCTTC. Protein product: CASSPVTGTTYNEQFF. Filled out from reference TRBV18 and TRBJ2-1, the complete variable domain reads NAGVMQNPRHLVRRRGQEARLRCSPMKGHSHVYWYRQLPEEGLKFMVYLQKENIIDESGMPKERFSAEFPKEGPSILRIQQVVRGDSAAYFCASSPVTGTTYNEQFFGPGTRLTVL.

The rearrangement links TRBV5-1 to TRBJ1-2; no definite D call. V lost 0 bases to trimming and J lost 8 bases, with 14 bases between them. Germline values: CDR1 SGHRS, CDR2 YFSETQ. CDR3 length: 14 residues. The CDR3 reads CASSLGGGLGGYTF. Written as DNA, the CDR3 is TGCGCCAGCAGCTTGGGAGGAGGCCTGGGGGGCTACACCTTC.

V usage is TRBV7-2 and J usage is TRBJ1-5; D not certain. This CDR3 contains 14 residues. Trimming took off 2 bases at V and 6 bases at J, with 11 bases between the two ends. Germline CDR1 reads SGHTA; CDR2 reads FQGNSA. CDR3 bases: TGTGCCAGCAGCTTAAAGGCAGATTCTCAGCCCCAGCATTTT. It is translated as CASSLKADSQPQHF. Full variable domain (rest looked up from reference TRBV7-2 and TRBJ1-5): GAGVSQSPSNKVTEKGKDVELRCDPISGHTALYWYRQSLGQGLEFLIYFQGNSAPDKSGLPSDRFSAERTGGSVSTLTIQRTQQEDSAVYLCASSLKADSQPQHFGDGTRLSIL.

This chain joins TRBV7-2 and TRBJ1-2; D is perhaps TRBD1 (6 bases). Per germline, CDR1 SGHTA and CDR2 FQGNSA. The CDR3 spans 13 residues. The V and J ends lost 6 bases and 4 bases respectively, with 12 bases between them. The CDR3 sequence: CASSMDSIYGYTF. The CDR3 DNA reads as TGTGCCAGCAGTATGGACAGCATCTATGGCTACACCTTC.

This clonotype was observed a few times. The chain combines TRBV4-3 with TRBJ2-1; 11 bases match TRBD2. The CDR3 spans 13 residues. Trimming removed 3 bases from V and 14 bases from J; junction bases left unmatched: 6. Germline CDR1 and CDR2: LGHNA and YSLEER. The DNA of the CDR3 is TGCGCCAGCAGCCACGAGGGACTAGCGGCAAAGTTCTTC. This codes for CASSHEGLAAKFF.

This clonotype was observed a few times. The J gene is TRBJ2-7, the V gene TRBV20-1; D is unclear. The CDR3 is 11 residues long. Germline values: CDR1 DFQATT, CDR2 SNEGSKA (reference sequence). V was trimmed by 5 bases and J by 0 bases, leaving 5 bases between them. The DNA for the CDR3 is TGCAGTGCTGCCGACTCCTACGAGCAGTACTTC. This encodes CSAADSYEQYF.

The CDR3 here is CASSSDSSIYEQYF. The CDR3 bases are TGTGCCAGCAGTTCGGACAGCTCAATCTACGAGCAGTACTTC. The V and J genes are TRBV27 and TRBJ2-7, with D maybe TRBD1 (6 bases). This CDR3 is built from 14 residues. Trimming stripped 4 bases from V and 3 bases from J, with 13 bases between. Germline V lookup: CDR1 MNHEY, CDR2 SMNVEV (reference sequence).

This clonotype occurred a few times. The chain links TRBV7-9 to TRBJ2-3; TRBD1 might be the D (7 bases). V shed 2 bases and J shed 5 bases, with 17 bases lying between them. This CDR3 has 16 residues. The germline V gene encodes CDR1 SEHNR and CDR2 FQNEAQ (reference sequence). The CDR3 protein is CASSLILGQGGDTQYF. The DNA for the CDR3 is TGTGCCAGCAGCTTAATTCTTGGCCAGGGGGGAGATACGCAGTATTTT.

This clonotype occurred a few times. The chain is built from TRBV6-1 and TRBJ2-5; a possible D gene is TRBD2 (6 bases). Matching the DNA end better, TRBJ2-7 makes the J call doubtful. Per the germline V gene, CDR1 is MNHNS and CDR2 is SASEGT. The CDR3 is made up of 12 amino acids. The CDR3 reads CASRAGTYEQYF. CDR3 nucleotide sequence: TGTGCCAGCAGGGCGGGGACCTACGAGCAGTACTTC.